A single sample gave rise to the 6 T cell receptor beta chains below, sequenced in a study of T cells in Graves' hyperthyroidism and ophthalmopathy. There were TCR beta CDR3 regions amplified from RNA transcripts. TCR CDR3 regions were first amplified by RT-PCR with HTBI primers. TCRdb called the multiplex PCR reads again in MiXCR, with one record for every CDR3 protein. This table has under 350,000 distinct CDR3 sequences, approximately 22% appearing once. The sample consisted of blood. These receptors originate from a woman between 45 and 60 years old with Graves' hyperthyroidism.

The chain employs TRBV5-8 and TRBJ1-6, with 7 bases matching TRBD1. V lost 5 bases and J lost 5; bases outside the gene matches: 10. CDR3 length: 16 residues. Germline CDR1 SGHTS, CDR2 YDEGEE. The CDR3 bases are TGTGCCAGCAGGGACAGGTCGGAAGGGCATAATTCACCCCTCCACTTT. Translated, it gives CASRDRSEGHNSPLHF.

This clonotype was found many times. CDR3 in amino acids: CAWSVGTGDGNTIYF. The CDR3 DNA reads as TGTGCCTGGAGTGTAGGGACAGGGGACGGAAACACCATATATTTT. This rearrangement joins TRBV30 to TRBJ1-3, with 10 bases matching TRBD1. Germline V gives CDR1 GTSNPN, CDR2 SVGIG (reference sequence). The ends lost 0 bases at V and 4 bases at J; junction bases unmatched: 3. The CDR3 loop spans 15 amino acids.

This clonotype was recorded at least ten times. V usage is TRBV9 and J usage is TRBJ2-7, with D possibly being TRBD1 (5 bases). The CDR3 is 14 residues long. The ends were cut back, 3 bases at V and 0 bases at J, with 10 bases in the middle. Germline values: CDR1 SGDLS, CDR2 YYNGEE. The CDR3 DNA reads as TGTGCCAGCAGCGCGACAGAGAGCTCCTACGAGCAGTACTTC. It encodes CASSATESSYEQYF.

The sample holds many counts of this clonotype. The chain employs TRBV6-2 or TRBV6-3 and TRBJ2-7, with a weak D call TRBD1 (5 bases). This CDR3 spans 11 amino acids. CDR1 and CDR2 from the germline V gene are MNHEY and SVGEGT. V was shortened by 10 bases and J by 3 bases, with 10 bases between the two germline ends. This CDR3 reads CAIRQNYEQYF. Here the CDR3 DNA reads TGTGCCATACGACAGAACTACGAGCAGTACTTC.

This clonotype was observed many times. The chain employs TRBV29-1 and TRBJ1-1, with D unresolved. The CDR3 consists of 12 residues. The V gene lost 7 bases and the J gene lost 6 bases, with 15 bases spanning the gap. Germline CDR1 reads SQVTM; CDR2 reads ANQGSEA. The CDR3 here is CSALLGKAEAFF. Here the CDR3 DNA reads TGCAGCGCCCTACTAGGGAAGGCTGAAGCTTTCTTT.

The table lists this clonotype with a few counts. V gene TRBV20-1 combines with J gene TRBJ2-5; 8 bases fit TRBD1. V shed 0 bases and J 5 bases; nucleotides not matched to a gene: 8. This CDR3 spans 15 amino acids. The germline CDR1 and CDR2 sequences are DFQATT and SNEGSKA (reference sequence). The CDR3 DNA reads TGCAGTGCTAGAGATAGTGGGACAGGTCTGGAGACCCAGTACTTC. Amino acids: CSARDSGTGLETQYF.